This TCR beta chain was observed in a study of OX40 agonist ivuxolimab in advanced cancers. Notes on this clone: Its antigen remains unknown.

CDR3 length equals 15 residues. V shed 8 bases and J shed 0 bases, with 14 bases lying between them. Germline V gives CDR1 MNHNS, CDR2 SASEGT. TCRdb's table, derived via immunoSEQ multiplex PCR, lists solely in-frame clones and lacks some. The sample holds some 50,000 clones, 87% seen once. Study-wide points: Antigens targeted by the expanded peripheral T cells were not determined.

The rearrangement uses TRBV6-1 and TRBJ1-5; TRBD1 might be the D (6 bases). This TCR was recovered from an adult with an advanced solid tumor such as melanoma, head and neck, liver or kidney cancer. Sequencing was performed on CD4+ or CD8+ T cells sorted from blood, taken in a trial of the OX40 agonist ivuxolimab. The CDR3 DNA reads as TGTGCCAGCGGACCTCGACAGGTTAGCAATCAGCCCCAGCATTTT. Its protein product is CASGPRQVSNQPQHF.